What follows describes a single TCR beta chain. The antigen is unknown. From the 5' RACE reads, TCRdb lists one entry per CDR3 protein and no DNA. The sample has a few hundred thousand distinct CDR3 sequences. Germline CDR1 SEHNR, CDR2 FQNEAQ (reference sequence). This CDR3 region has 15 residues. This sample stems from a study of T cells expressing NK-cell markers. Looking at the study overall: One of eight sequenced donors was HCMV-seronegative; the other seven were seropositive.

Notes on the study in general: CD8+ T cells in 5 or 6 donors included dominant NKG2C+ clonotypes at about 1.0-7.5%.

The sequencing input was blood T cells: a sorted CD56 or NKG2C T cell subset, CD4+ or CD8+ T cells, or bulk PBMC T cells (not recorded which). The TCR comes from a man between 18 and 35 years old in good health. This sequence joins TRBV7-9 and TRBJ2-3; the D call of TRBD2 rests on TCRdb alone, since no DNA is present to check it. CDR3 amino acids: CASSLTRLAVDTQYF. The full variable domain, with the rest looked up from reference TRBV7-9 and TRBJ2-3, is DTGVSQNPRHKITKRGQNVTFRCDPISEHNRLYWYRQTLGQGPEFLTYFQNEAQLEKSRLLSDRFSAERPKGSFSTLEIQRTEQGDSAMYLCASSLTRLAVDTQYFGPGTRLTVL.